This T cell receptor beta chain stems from a study of PD-L1 blockade in urothelial cancer. Study summary: Most patients, about 85% of the roughly 30, were males with bladder-origin cancer. Blood yielded a median of around 150,000 T cells per sample.

J was trimmed by 3 bases and V by 0 bases; bases with no gene match: 1. Germline CDR1 is SGHRS and CDR2 is YFSETQ. The CDR3 is made up of 14 amino acids. Every PCR received spiked-in synthetic TCR analog templates. Here immunoSEQ multiplex PCR was the method, and the copy in TCRdb shows in-frame clones only, minus some. The sample holds under 150,000 clones, 85% to 90% seen once. Documented time point: peripheral blood 6 weeks after treatment start. The study collected 1 to 8 samples per patient, pretreatment and on-treatment. The material sequenced was PBMCs, taken around atezolizumab (anti-PD-L1) treatment. This chain links TRBV5-1 with TRBJ2-7, with 9 positions matching TRBD1. This TCR derives from a man aged 60-69 years with urothelial cancer. The CDR3 reads CASSLGQGDYEQYF. CDR3 nucleotides: TGCGCCAGCAGCTTGGGACAGGGGGACTACGAGCAGTACTTC.